One sample yielded the 26 T cell receptor beta chains listed below, sequenced in a study of technical replicates of blood from a few donors. Sequencing was performed with immunoSEQ multiplex PCR; in TCRdb, only in-frame clones are kept and a portion is missing. The data contain over 50,000 clones, approximately 84% of them singletons. The sample consisted of PBMCs. The source of these receptors is a human donor in good health. Some clones in this sample may be carry-over from other donors' samples.

V gene TRBV6-1 combines with J gene TRBJ2-7, with 7 bases matching TRBD2. In germline, CDR1 is MNHNS, CDR2 SASEGT. CDR3 size: 15 residues. The V and J ends lost 7 bases and 7 bases, in that order; junction bases with no gene match: 16. The CDR3 coding sequence is TGTGCCAGCACCTTAATGGGGGGAGGGCCGAGGGAGCAGTACTTC. It yields the protein CASTLMGGGPREQYF.

This rearrangement joins TRBV18 to TRBJ2-6; 7 bases line up with TRBD1. CDR1 is KGHSH, CDR2 LQKENI, per germline. The CDR3 covers 17 residues. The ends lost 2 bases at V and 0 bases at J; junction bases unmatched: 4. DNA for the CDR3: TGTGCCAGCTCACCAGGACAGGTACACTCTGGGGCCAACGTCCTGACTTTC. Translated, it gives CASSPGQVHSGANVLTF.

Here the CDR3 DNA reads TGTGCCAGCACTCCCGGACAGGGGGTTGAAACCGGGGAGCTGTTTTTT. It translates to CASTPGQGVETGELFF. The V call is TRBV9, the J call TRBJ2-2, with 10 bases fitting TRBD1. CDR1 is SGDLS and CDR2 is YYNGEE in the germline V gene. The J segment lost 5 bases and the V segment lost 6 bases, leaving 10 bases of the junction unmatched. The CDR3 loop spans 16 amino acids. The full variable domain, with the rest looked up from reference TRBV9 and TRBJ2-2, is DSGVTQTPKHLITATGQRVTLRCSPRSGDLSVYWYQQSLDQGLQFLIQYYNGEERAKGNILERFSAQQFPDLHSELNLSSLELGDSALYFCASTPGQGVETGELFFGEGSRLTVL.

This sequence joins TRBV7-8 and TRBJ1-2, with 7 bases matching TRBD1. The CDR3 has 15 amino acids. Germline CDR1 reads SGHVS; CDR2 reads FQNEAQ. Trimming removed 6 bases from V and 2 bases from J; junction bases left unmatched: 9. CDR3 region: CASSLFRDSNYGYTF. The CDR3 DNA reads TGTGCCAGCAGTCTTTTCCGGGACAGCAACTATGGCTACACCTTC.

The chain links TRBV4-1 to TRBJ2-7; 8 bases map to TRBD1. The V gene end was trimmed by 3 bases and the J gene end by 4 bases; junction bases not matched to a gene: 8. This CDR3 is built from 15 residues. The germline CDR1 and CDR2 sequences are MGHRA and YSYEKL. CDR3 nucleotides: TGCGCCAGCAGCCAGAGACAGGGGAGCGCGTACGAGCAGTACTTC. This codes for CASSQRQGSAYEQYF.

The J gene is TRBJ2-7, the V gene TRBV5-6, with D unresolved. Germline V lookup: CDR1 SGHDT, CDR2 YYEEEE. V was trimmed by 1 base and J by 0 bases, leaving 5 bases between them. There are 13 residues in the CDR3. The CDR3 region has the DNA TGTGCCAGCAGCTTGTCGAGCTCCTACGAGCAGTACTTC. Protein sequence: CASSLSSSYEQYF.

This clone was counted only a few times. The gene calls are TRBV2 and TRBJ2-7, with TRBD1 identical over 11 bases. This CDR3 is built from 15 residues. CDR1 is SNHLY and CDR2 is FYNNEI in the germline V gene. V shed 6 bases and J 7 bases; nucleotides not matched to a gene: 11. The CDR3 DNA reads TGTGCCAGCAGCCCCTCCGGGACAGGGGGGCGGGAGCAGTACTTC. Amino acids: CASSPSGTGGREQYF.

DNA of the CDR3: TGTGCTGGTAGCTCCTACAATGAGCAGTTCTTC. It encodes CAGSSYNEQFF. The chain links TRBV12-5 to TRBJ2-1; D uncertain. The CDR3 totals 11 residues. Between the trimmed V and J ends, which lost 11 bases and 0 bases, there was a span of 5 bases. Germline assignment: CDR1 LGHNT and CDR2 FRNRAP.

The chain couples TRBV7-9 to TRBJ1-5, with 8 bases fitting TRBD1. The J segment lost 0 bases and the V segment lost 4 bases, leaving 5 bases of the junction unmatched. This CDR3 has 16 residues. Looked up from germline, CDR1 is SEHNR and CDR2 is FQNEAQ (reference sequence). CDR3 in amino acids: CASSSGGPDSNQPQHF. CDR3 in DNA: TGTGCCAGCAGCTCAGGGGGCCCGGATAGCAATCAGCCCCAGCATTTT.

The chain has TRBV13 and TRBJ1-2; maybe TRBD1 (5 bases). CDR3 length equals 15 residues. With 5 bases removed from V and 4 bases from J, the gap between germline ends came to 17 bases. CDR1 is PRHDT and CDR2 is FYEKMQ in the germline V gene (reference sequence). DNA of the CDR3: TGTGCCAGCAGCCTACGAGCTGCGGGGACCTATGGCTACACCTTC. Protein sequence: CASSLRAAGTYGYTF.

This rearrangement joins TRBV7-9 to TRBJ2-1, with 9 bases lining up with TRBD2. The CDR3 loop spans 16 amino acids. J was trimmed by 8 bases and V by 1 base; bases with no gene match: 9. CDR1 is SEHNR and CDR2 is FQNEAQ in the germline V gene (reference sequence). CDR3 nucleotide sequence: TGTGCCAGCAGCTTAGTGTTGCGGGGGGGCGGGTATGAGCAGTTCTTC. It yields the protein CASSLVLRGGGYEQFF.

This chain joins TRBV2 and TRBJ1-6, with 11 bases lining up with TRBD1. The germline gives CDR1 SNHLY, CDR2 FYNNEI. The junction had 12 bases not matched to a gene; V was cut back by 8 bases and J by 9 bases. This CDR3 is 16 amino acids long. CDR3 DNA: TGTGCCAGCGTCGGACAGGGGGCCTTAGGGGTTTCACCCCTCCACTTT. It specifies CASVGQGALGVSPLHF.

J is TRBJ2-1 and V is TRBV4-2; 9 nucleotides align to TRBD2. Trimming took 2 bases from V and 1 from J; bases not matched to a gene: 3. The CDR3 contains 16 residues. The V gene's germline CDR1 is LGHNA and CDR2 YNFKEQ. This CDR3 reads CASSQPSGRSYNEQFF. DNA of the CDR3: TGTGCCAGCAGCCAACCCAGCGGGAGGTCCTACAATGAGCAGTTCTTC.

This clone was seen more than once but under ten times. The chain uses TRBV6-1 and TRBJ1-1; D gene uncertain. CDR3 size: 11 residues. CDR1 is MNHNS, CDR2 SASEGT, per germline. Trimming removed 7 bases at V and 2 bases at J, with 5 bases between. CDR3 sequence reads: CASIYNTEAFF. The CDR3 DNA sequence: TGTGCCAGCATTTATAACACTGAAGCTTTCTTT.

The rearrangement links TRBV10-3 to TRBJ2-7; D may be TRBD2 (6 bases). V was trimmed by 10 bases and J by 0 bases, leaving 13 bases between them. Germline loops: CDR1 ENHRY, CDR2 SYGVKD. CDR3 length: 13 amino acids. The CDR3 spells CATGSGSSYEQYF. CDR3 sequence (DNA): TGTGCCACCGGTAGCGGTAGCTCCTACGAGCAGTACTTC.

The chain uses TRBV7-9 and TRBJ2-1, with D maybe TRBD2 (5 bases). This CDR3 spans 11 amino acids. Germline values: CDR1 SEHNR, CDR2 FQNEAQ (reference sequence). Deletions cut 3 bases from V and 9 bases from J, with 6 bases between. The CDR3 spells CASSFAGEQFF. CDR3 nucleotides: TGTGCCAGCAGCTTTGCGGGTGAGCAGTTCTTC.

CDR3 loop: CASLREERDTQYF. The CDR3 DNA sequence: TGTGCCAGCTTGCGGGAGGAGAGGGATACGCAGTATTTT. The V gene is TRBV2, the J gene TRBJ2-3; 8 bases are shared with TRBD2. CDR1 and CDR2 (germline): SNHLY, FYNNEI. V lost 8 bases, J lost 6 bases, and 7 bases stayed unmatched. The CDR3 extends over 13 amino acids.

This clone has only one observation. This chain uses TRBV9 with TRBJ1-2, with a weak D call TRBD1 (5 bases). This CDR3 has 13 residues. Trimming shortened V by 4 bases and J by 7 bases, and 14 bases separated the two germline ends. Germline V lookup: CDR1 SGDLS, CDR2 YYNGEE. CDR3 sequence reads: CASSPTWGVGYTF. The CDR3 bases are TGTGCCAGCAGCCCCACATGGGGGGTTGGCTACACCTTC.

The chain carries TRBV5-6 and TRBJ1-2; weak D call: TRBD1 (6 bases). Germline CDR1 is SGHDT and CDR2 is YYEEEE. This CDR3 region has 15 residues. V lost 4 bases to trimming and J lost 6 bases, with 19 bases between them. CDR3: CASSPPGQLLHGYTF. DNA for the CDR3: TGTGCCAGCAGCCCCCCCGGACAGTTGCTCCATGGCTACACCTTC.

V gene TRBV10-3 combines with J gene TRBJ2-3; 8 bases line up with TRBD2. The CDR3 is 15 amino acids. Germline values: CDR1 ENHRY, CDR2 SYGVKD. The V and J ends lost 6 bases and 3 bases, in that order; junction bases with no gene match: 8. CDR3 in amino acids: CAIRNTGGPTDTQYF. The CDR3, as DNA: TGTGCCATCAGAAATACGGGGGGGCCAACAGATACGCAGTATTTT.

This clone was recorded once. The chain uses TRBV4-3 and TRBJ1-1, with a tentative D call TRBD1 (6 bases). V shed 0 bases and J shed 6 bases, with 14 bases lying between them. Looked up from germline, CDR1 is LGHNA and CDR2 is YSLEER. The CDR3 consists of 15 residues. CDR3 loop: CASSQEQGFYSEAFF. DNA for the CDR3: TGCGCCAGCAGCCAAGAACAGGGATTTTACTCTGAAGCTTTCTTT.

V gene TRBV30 combines with J gene TRBJ2-7, with D perhaps TRBD2 (5 bases). The CDR3 has 15 amino acids. Trimming pared 0 bases from V and 7 bases from J, leaving 19 bases between. Germline-derived CDR1 and CDR2 are GTSNPN and SVGIG (reference sequence). CDR3 sequence reads: CAWSVRRVATEEQYF. Here the CDR3 DNA reads TGTGCCTGGAGTGTACGTCGGGTAGCGACCGAAGAGCAGTACTTC.

The chain employs TRBV10-2 and TRBJ2-7; 8 positions agree with TRBD1. The trim removed 3 bases at V and 2 bases at J, leaving 3 bases unmatched. The CDR3 contains 14 residues. Germline assignment: CDR1 WSHSY and CDR2 SAAADI. The CDR3 here is CASSDGRGPYEQYF. The CDR3 nucleotides are TGCGCCAGCAGTGACGGCAGGGGGCCCTACGAGCAGTACTTC.

The V and J genes are TRBV2 and TRBJ2-2; TRBD2 matches at 12 bases. Trimming removed 6 bases from V and 6 bases from J; junction bases left unmatched: 8. Germline assignment: CDR1 SNHLY and CDR2 FYNNEI. The CDR3 contains 16 residues. CDR3 sequence (DNA): TGTGCCAGCAGAGAGAGGACTAGCGGGATGTCCGGGGAGCTGTTTTTT. Translated: CASRERTSGMSGELFF.

The rearrangement links TRBV27 to TRBJ1-2, with D possibly TRBD1 on 6 matching bases. The CDR3 is 15 amino acids. CDR1 MNHEY and CDR2 SMNVEV come from the germline V gene (reference sequence). The V end was cut by 2 bases, the J end by 3 bases, with 13 bases between. CDR3 coding DNA: TGTGCCAGCAGTTTAGGACAGCCCCAGTACTATGGCTACACCTTC. Translating it yields CASSLGQPQYYGYTF.

This clone has a single count. This chain links TRBV11-1 with TRBJ2-1; 11 nucleotides line up with TRBD1. V lost 3 bases, J lost 10 bases, and 14 bases stayed unmatched. The CDR3 consists of 17 residues. Per germline, CDR1 SGHAT and CDR2 FQDESV (reference sequence). CDR3 DNA sequence: TGTGCCAGCAGCTTTAAGGGAGGGACAGGGGGTTTCAGCGAGCAGTTCTTC. Protein sequence: CASSFKGGTGGFSEQFF.